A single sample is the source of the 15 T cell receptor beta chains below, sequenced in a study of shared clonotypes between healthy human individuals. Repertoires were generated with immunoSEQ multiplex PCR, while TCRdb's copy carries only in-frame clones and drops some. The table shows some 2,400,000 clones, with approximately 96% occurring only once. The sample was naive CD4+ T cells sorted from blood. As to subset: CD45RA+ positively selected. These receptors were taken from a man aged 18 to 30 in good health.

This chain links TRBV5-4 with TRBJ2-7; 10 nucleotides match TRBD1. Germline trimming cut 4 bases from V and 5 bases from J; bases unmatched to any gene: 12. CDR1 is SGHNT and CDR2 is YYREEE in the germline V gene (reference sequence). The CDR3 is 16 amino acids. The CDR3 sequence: CASSTLTGTGDHEQYF. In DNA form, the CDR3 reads TGTGCCAGCAGCACTTTAACCGGGACAGGGGACCACGAGCAGTACTTC.

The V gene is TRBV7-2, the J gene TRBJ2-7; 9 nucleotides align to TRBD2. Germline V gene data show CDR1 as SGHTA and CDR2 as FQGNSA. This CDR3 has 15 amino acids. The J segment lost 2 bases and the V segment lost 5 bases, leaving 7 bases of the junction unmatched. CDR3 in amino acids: CASSRSGSETYEQYF. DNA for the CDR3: TGTGCCAGCAGCCGTAGCGGGAGTGAGACCTACGAGCAGTACTTC.

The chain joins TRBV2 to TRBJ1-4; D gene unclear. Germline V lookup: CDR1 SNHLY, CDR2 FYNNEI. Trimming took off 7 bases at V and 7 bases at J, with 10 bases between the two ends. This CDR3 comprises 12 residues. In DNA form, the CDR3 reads TGTGCCAGCACCCAAAGGCCTGAAAAACTGTTTTTT. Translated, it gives CASTQRPEKLFF.

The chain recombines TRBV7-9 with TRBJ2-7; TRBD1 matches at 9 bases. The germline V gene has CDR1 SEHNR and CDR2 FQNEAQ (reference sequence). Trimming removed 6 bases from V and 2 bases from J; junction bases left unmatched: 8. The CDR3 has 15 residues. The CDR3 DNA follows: TGTGCCAGCAGGCCAAGGACAGGGGTTGCCTACGAGCAGTACTTC. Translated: CASRPRTGVAYEQYF.

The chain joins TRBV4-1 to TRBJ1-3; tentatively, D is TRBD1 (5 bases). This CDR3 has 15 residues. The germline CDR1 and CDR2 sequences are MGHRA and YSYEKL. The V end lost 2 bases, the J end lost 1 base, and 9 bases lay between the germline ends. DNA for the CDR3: TGCGCCAGCAGCCAACAGGGTCTGTCTGGAAACACCATATATTTT. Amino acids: CASSQQGLSGNTIYF.

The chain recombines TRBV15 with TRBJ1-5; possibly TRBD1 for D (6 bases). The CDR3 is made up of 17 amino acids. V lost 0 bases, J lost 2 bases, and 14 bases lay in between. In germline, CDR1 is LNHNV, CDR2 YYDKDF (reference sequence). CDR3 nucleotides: TGTGCCACCAGCAGAGAGGGGGCGCAGGGTGGCAATCAGCCCCAGCATTTT. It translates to CATSREGAQGGNQPQHF.

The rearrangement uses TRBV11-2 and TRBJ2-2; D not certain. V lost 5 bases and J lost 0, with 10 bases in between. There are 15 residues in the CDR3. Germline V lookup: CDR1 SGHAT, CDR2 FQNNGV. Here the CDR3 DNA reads TGTGCCAGCAGCCCAGACCGTACGAACACCGGGGAGCTGTTTTTT. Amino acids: CASSPDRTNTGELFF.

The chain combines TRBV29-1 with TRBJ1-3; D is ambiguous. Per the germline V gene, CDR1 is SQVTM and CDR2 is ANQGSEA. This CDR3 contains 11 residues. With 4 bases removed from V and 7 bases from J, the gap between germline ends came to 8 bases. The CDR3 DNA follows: TGCAGCGTTGCCCACGGGAACACCATATATTTT. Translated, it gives CSVAHGNTIYF.

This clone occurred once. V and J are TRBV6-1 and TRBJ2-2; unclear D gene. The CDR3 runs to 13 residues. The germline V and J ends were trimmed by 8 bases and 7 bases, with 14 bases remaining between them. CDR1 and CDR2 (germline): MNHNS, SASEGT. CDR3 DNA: TGTGCCAGCCGGAGCCGTTCGATCGGGGAGCTGTTTTTT. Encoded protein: CASRSRSIGELFF.

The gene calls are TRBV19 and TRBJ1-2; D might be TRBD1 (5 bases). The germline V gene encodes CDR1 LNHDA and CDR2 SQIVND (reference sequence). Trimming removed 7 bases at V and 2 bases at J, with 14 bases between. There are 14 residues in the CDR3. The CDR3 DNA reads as TGTGCCAGTACCCCCAGGGTAGGGAACTATGGCTACACCTTC. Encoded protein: CASTPRVGNYGYTF.

The CDR3 reads CASSVQNTGELFF. The CDR3 region has the DNA TGTGCCAGCAGTGTTCAGAACACCGGGGAGCTGTTTTTT. The chain combines TRBV2 with TRBJ2-2, with D uncertain. V was cut by 4 bases and J by 1 base, with 4 bases left in between. Germline loops: CDR1 SNHLY, CDR2 FYNNEI. The CDR3 has 13 residues. Drawing the rest from reference TRBV2 and TRBJ2-2, the complete variable domain is EPEVTQTPSHQVTQMGQEVILRCVPISNHLYFYWYRQILGQKVEFLVSFYNNEISEKSEIFDDQFSVERPDGSNFTLKIRSTKLEDSAMYFCASSVQNTGELFFGEGSRLTVL.

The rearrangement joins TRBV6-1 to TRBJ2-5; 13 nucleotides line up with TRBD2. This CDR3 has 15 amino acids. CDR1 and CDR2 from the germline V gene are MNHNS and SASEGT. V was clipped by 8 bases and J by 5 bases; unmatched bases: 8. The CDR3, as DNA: TGTGCCAGCTGCGGGACTAGCGGGGTCCAGGAGACCCAGTACTTC. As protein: CASCGTSGVQETQYF.

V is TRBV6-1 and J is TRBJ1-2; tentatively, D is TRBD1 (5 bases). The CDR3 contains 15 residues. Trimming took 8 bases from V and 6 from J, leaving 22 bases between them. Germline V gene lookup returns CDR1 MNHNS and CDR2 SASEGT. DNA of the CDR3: TGTGCCAGCCGAGCCTCCCCCAGGGTGCGAGATGGCTACACCTTC. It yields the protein CASRASPRVRDGYTF.

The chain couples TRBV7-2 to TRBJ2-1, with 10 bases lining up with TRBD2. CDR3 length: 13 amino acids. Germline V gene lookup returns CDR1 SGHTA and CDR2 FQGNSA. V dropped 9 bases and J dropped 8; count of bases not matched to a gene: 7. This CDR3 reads CASTSGISYEQFF. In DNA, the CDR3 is TGTGCCAGTACTAGCGGGATAAGTTATGAGCAGTTCTTC.

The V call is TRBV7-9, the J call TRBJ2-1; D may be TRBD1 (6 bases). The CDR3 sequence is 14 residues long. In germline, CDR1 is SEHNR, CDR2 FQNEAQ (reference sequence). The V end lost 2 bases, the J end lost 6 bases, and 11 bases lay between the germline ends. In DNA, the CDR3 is TGTGCCAGCAGCTTATCAGGGGCCTTCAATGAGCAGTTCTTC. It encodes CASSLSGAFNEQFF.